A selection of T cell receptor beta chains follows, all from one sample in a study of T cells in narcolepsy. TCRdb's copy holds only in-frame clones and misses some; the assay was immunoSEQ multiplex PCR. The sample contains roughly 24,000 clones, 70% to 85% of which appear only once. What was sequenced was memory (CD45RA-) CD4+ T cells from blood. The receptors originated from a human donor in good health. Both conserved end residues are part of each CDR3. The order of the fields is J gene, V gene, CDR3 protein.

J: TRBJ2-1
V: TRBV7-2
CDR3: CASSLGLVEQFF

J: TRBJ2-5
V: TRBV7-9
CDR3: CASSSHTSGGETQYF

J: TRBJ1-2
V: TRBV7-9
CDR3: CATGGLLNYGYTF

J: TRBJ1-2
V: TRBV5-1
CDR3: CASSLGGQHANGYTF

J: TRBJ2-3
V: TRBV30
CDR3: CAWSEDGRATDTQYF

J: TRBJ2-5
V: TRBV5-5
CDR3: CASSEGLEETQYF

J: TRBJ2-3
V: TRBV5-4
CDR3: CASSKGTYTQYF

J: TRBJ2-3
V: TRBV4-1
CDR3: CASSQVPAGTDTQYF

J: TRBJ2-5
V: TRBV19
CDR3: CASSSENRYTETQYF

J: TRBJ2-2
V: TRBV27
CDR3: CASSLYPSGGTGELFF

J: TRBJ2-7
V: TRBV14
CDR3: CASEEPGRTTYEQYF

J: TRBJ1-2
V: TRBV27
CDR3: CASRPGEGWGGYTF

J: TRBJ2-3
V: TRBV9
CDR3: CASSVGGYGDTQYF

J: TRBJ2-1
V: TRBV7-2
CDR3: CASSPVWSEQFF

J: TRBJ2-1
V: TRBV28
CDR3: CASSAPSGPFNEQFF

J: TRBJ2-2
V: TRBV2
CDR3: CASSEIGAETGELFF

J: TRBJ2-5
V: TRBV6-6
CDR3: CASRPTGEETQYF

J: TRBJ2-1
V: TRBV5-6
CDR3: CASRPDSVNEQFF

J: TRBJ1-2
V: TRBV28
CDR3: CASSFFLRANYGYTF